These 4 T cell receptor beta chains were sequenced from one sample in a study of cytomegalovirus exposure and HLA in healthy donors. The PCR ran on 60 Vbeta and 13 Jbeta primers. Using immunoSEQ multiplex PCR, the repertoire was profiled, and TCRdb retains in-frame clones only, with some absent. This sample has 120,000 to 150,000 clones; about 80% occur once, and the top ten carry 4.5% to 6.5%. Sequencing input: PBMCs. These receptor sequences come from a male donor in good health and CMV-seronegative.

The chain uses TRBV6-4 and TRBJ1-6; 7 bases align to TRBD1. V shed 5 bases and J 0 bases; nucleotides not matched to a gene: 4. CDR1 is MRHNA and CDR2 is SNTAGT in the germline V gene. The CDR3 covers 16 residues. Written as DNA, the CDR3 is TGTGCCAGCAGTCCGGGACAGAGCTCCTATAATTCACCCCTCCACTTT. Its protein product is CASSPGQSSYNSPLHF.

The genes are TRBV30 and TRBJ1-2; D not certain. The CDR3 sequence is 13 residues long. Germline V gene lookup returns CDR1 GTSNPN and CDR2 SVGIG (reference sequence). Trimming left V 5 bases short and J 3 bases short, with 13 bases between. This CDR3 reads CAWARVTDYGYTF. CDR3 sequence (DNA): TGTGCCTGGGCTAGAGTAACCGACTATGGCTACACCTTC.

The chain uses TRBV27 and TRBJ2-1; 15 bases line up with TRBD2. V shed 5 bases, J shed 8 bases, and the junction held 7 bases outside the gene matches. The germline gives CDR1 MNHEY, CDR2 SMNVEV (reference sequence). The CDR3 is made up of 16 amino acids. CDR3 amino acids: CASSLRTSGGADEQFF. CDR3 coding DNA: TGTGCCAGCAGTCTCCGGACTAGCGGGGGGGCCGATGAGCAGTTCTTC.

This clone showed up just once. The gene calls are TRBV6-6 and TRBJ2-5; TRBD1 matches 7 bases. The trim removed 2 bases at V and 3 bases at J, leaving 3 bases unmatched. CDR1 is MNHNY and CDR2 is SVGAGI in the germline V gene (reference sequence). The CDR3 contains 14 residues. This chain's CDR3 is CASSYGDREETQYF. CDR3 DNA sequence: TGTGCCAGCAGTTACGGGGACAGAGAAGAGACCCAGTACTTC.